One sample yielded the 14 T cell receptor beta chains listed below, sequenced in a study of blood T cell repertoires in COVID-19. The protocol was immunoSEQ multiplex PCR, while the TCRdb copy is restricted to in-frame clones and leaves out a portion. The sample includes more than 300,000 clones, more than 85% of them seen just once. Sequencing input: PBMCs or T cells enriched from blood (not recorded which). These receptors were collected from a woman in her thirties or forties who had been exposed to COVID-19.

V and J are TRBV28 and TRBJ1-5; D ambiguous. CDR1 and CDR2 from the germline V gene are MDHEN and SYDVKM. V was pared by 10 bases and J by 4 bases, with 11 bases between. This CDR3 contains 12 residues. CDR3 amino acids: CAIRSGNQPQHF. The DNA of the CDR3 is TGTGCCATTCGGTCGGGGAATCAGCCCCAGCATTTT.

This rearrangement joins TRBV21-1 to TRBJ2-5; the table's D call of TRBD1 was not tested on the DNA. TRBV21-1 is a pseudogene segment. CDR3 length: 14 residues. This chain's CDR3 is CASRGTAPQETQYF. CDR3 nucleotides: TGTGCCAGCAGAGGGACAGCGCCTCAAGAGACCCAGTACTTC.

V is TRBV4-1 and J is TRBJ1-2, with D perhaps TRBD1 (5 bases). Germline V gives CDR1 MGHRA, CDR2 YSYEKL. The CDR3 extends over 13 amino acids. Trimming took off 5 bases at V and 8 bases at J, with 15 bases between the two ends. CDR3 sequence: CASSSTGLGGYTF. CDR3 nucleotides: TGCGCCAGCAGCTCTACAGGTCTGGGCGGCTACACCTTC.

The chain links TRBV7-2 to TRBJ1-2; 8 positions match TRBD1. V lost 7 bases and J lost 5; bases outside the gene matches: 9. The CDR3 length is 14 residues. Germline assignment: CDR1 SGHTA and CDR2 FQGNSA. In nucleotides, the CDR3 is TGTGCCAGCACCCTGCAGGGGGCGCAATATGGCTACACCTTC. Its translation is CASTLQGAQYGYTF. Supplemented by reference TRBV7-2 and TRBJ1-2, the full variable domain reads GAGVSQSPSNKVTEKGKDVELRCDPISGHTALYWYRQSLGQGLEFLIYFQGNSAPDKSGLPSDRFSAERTGGSVSTLTIQRTQQEDSAVYLCASTLQGAQYGYTFGSGTRLTVV.

The CDR3 region is CASSVEAGPNYGYTF. The CDR3 region has the DNA TGTGCCAGCAGCGTAGAAGCGGGGCCCAACTATGGCTACACCTTC. The V gene is TRBV9, the J gene TRBJ1-2; weak D call: TRBD1 (5 bases). The ends were cut back, 0 bases at V and 2 bases at J, with 11 bases in the middle. The CDR3 sequence is 15 residues long. Germline-derived CDR1 and CDR2 are SGDLS and YYNGEE.

V gene TRBV7-8 combines with J gene TRBJ1-1; D is perhaps TRBD1 (6 bases). The CDR3 consists of 13 residues. Between the trimmed V and J ends, which lost 5 bases and 4 bases, there was a span of 11 bases. The germline V gene has CDR1 SGHVS and CDR2 FQNEAQ. The CDR3 bases are TGTGCCAGCAGCCTCCTAGGGGGCACTGAAGCTTTCTTT. The encoded protein is CASSLLGGTEAFF. Full variable domain (missing parts from reference TRBV7-8 and TRBJ1-1): GAGVSQSPRYKVAKRGQDVALRCDPISGHVSLFWYQQALGQGPEFLTYFQNEAQLDKSGLPSDRFFAERPEGSVSTLKIQRTQQEDSAVYLCASSLLGGTEAFFGQGTRLTVV.

The chain carries TRBV2 and TRBJ1-3; D perhaps matches TRBD1 (6 bases). The V and J ends lost 3 bases and 3 bases respectively, with 9 bases between them. Germline V gene data show CDR1 as SNHLY and CDR2 as FYNNEI. The CDR3 consists of 14 residues. The CDR3 loop is CASSDIGGGNTIYF. The CDR3 nucleotides read TGTGCCAGCAGTGACATAGGGGGTGGAAACACCATATATTTT.

This clone was seen a single time. The chain couples TRBV4-2 to TRBJ2-1; tentative D call: TRBD2 (6 bases). The CDR3 length is 13 residues. The germline V gene encodes CDR1 LGHNA and CDR2 YNFKEQ. With 4 bases removed from V and 8 bases from J, the gap between germline ends came to 12 bases. The CDR3, as DNA: TGTGCCAGCAGCCTGGGACTCGTCCATGAGCAGTTCTTC. Its protein is CASSLGLVHEQFF.

The CDR3 region has the DNA TGCGCCAGCAGAAAAACAGGTCCGAACACTGAAGCTTTCTTT. This translates into CASRKTGPNTEAFF. This sequence joins TRBV5-1 and TRBJ1-1, with D maybe TRBD1 (5 bases). CDR1 SGHRS and CDR2 YFSETQ come from the germline V gene. V shed 5 bases and J shed 1 base, with 12 bases lying between them. This CDR3 is 14 amino acids long.

This chain links TRBV5-1 with TRBJ2-1; D not certain. The CDR3 covers 12 residues. Germline V gene lookup returns CDR1 SGHRS and CDR2 YFSETQ. With 5 bases removed from V and 9 bases from J, the gap between germline ends came to 12 bases. The CDR3 reads CASSLKQFEQFF. Written as DNA, the CDR3 is TGCGCCAGCAGTCTTAAGCAATTTGAGCAGTTCTTC.

This sequence joins TRBV9 and TRBJ1-1, with D unresolved. CDR1 is SGDLS, CDR2 YYNGEE, per germline. Trimming stripped 0 bases from V and 2 bases from J, with 8 bases between. This CDR3 is 14 amino acids long. The CDR3 nucleotides are TGTGCCAGCAGCGTAGGGGGAGCAAACACTGAAGCTTTCTTT. It codes for CASSVGGANTEAFF.

V is TRBV11-2 and J is TRBJ1-1, with D perhaps TRBD1 (6 bases). V dropped 5 bases and J dropped 0 bases, with 7 bases sitting between them. Germline assignment: CDR1 SGHAT and CDR2 FQNNGV. The CDR3 consists of 13 residues. The CDR3 reads CASSGQLNTEAFF. CDR3 DNA: TGTGCCAGCAGCGGACAGCTGAACACTGAAGCTTTCTTT.

The chain joins TRBV12-5 to TRBJ2-5; TRBD1 agrees at 8 bases. Trimming removed 6 bases from V and 1 base from J; junction bases left unmatched: 10. The CDR3 is 16 residues long. Per germline, CDR1 LGHNT and CDR2 FRNRAP. The CDR3 region is CASGRARDRTQETQYF. The DNA for the CDR3 is TGTGCTAGTGGCCGTGCTAGGGACAGGACCCAAGAGACCCAGTACTTC.

This chain links TRBV6-5 with TRBJ2-1, with D maybe TRBD1 (6 bases). V was pared by 6 bases and J by 12 bases, with 12 bases between. This CDR3 region has 11 residues. CDR1 and CDR2 from the germline V gene are MNHEY and SVGAGI. CDR3 DNA: TGTGCCAGCAGCTCCCCGACAGGGCAGTTCTTC. Its translation: CASSSPTGQFF.